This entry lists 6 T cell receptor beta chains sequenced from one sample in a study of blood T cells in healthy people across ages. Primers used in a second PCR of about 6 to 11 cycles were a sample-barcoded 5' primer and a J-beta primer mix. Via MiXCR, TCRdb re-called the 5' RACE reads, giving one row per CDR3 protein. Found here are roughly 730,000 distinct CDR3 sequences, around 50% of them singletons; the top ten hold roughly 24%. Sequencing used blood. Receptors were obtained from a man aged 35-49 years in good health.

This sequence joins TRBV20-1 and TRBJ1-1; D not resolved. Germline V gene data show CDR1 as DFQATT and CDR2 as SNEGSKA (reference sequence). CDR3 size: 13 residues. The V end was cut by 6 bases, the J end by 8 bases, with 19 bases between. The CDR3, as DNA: TGCAGTGCCGCAGCCGGGGTCGGGTCGGAAGCTTTCTTT. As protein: CSAAAGVGSEAFF.

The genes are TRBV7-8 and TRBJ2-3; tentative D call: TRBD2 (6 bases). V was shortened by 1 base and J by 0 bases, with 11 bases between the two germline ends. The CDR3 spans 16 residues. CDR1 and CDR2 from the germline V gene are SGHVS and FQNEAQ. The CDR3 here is CASSLGDSLSTDTQYF. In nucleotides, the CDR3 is TGTGCCAGCAGCTTAGGGGACTCGCTTAGCACAGATACGCAGTATTTT. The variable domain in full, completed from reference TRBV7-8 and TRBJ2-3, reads GAGVSQSPRYKVAKRGQDVALRCDPISGHVSLFWYQQALGQGPEFLTYFQNEAQLDKSGLPSDRFFAERPEGSVSTLKIQRTQQEDSAVYLCASSLGDSLSTDTQYFGPGTRLTVL.

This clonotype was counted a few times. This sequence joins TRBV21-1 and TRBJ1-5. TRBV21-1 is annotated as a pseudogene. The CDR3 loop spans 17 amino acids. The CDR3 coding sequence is TGTGCCAGCAGGGCTGGTGGAGGGCAGACACACAATCAGCCCCAGCATTTT. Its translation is CASRAGGGQTHNQPQHF.

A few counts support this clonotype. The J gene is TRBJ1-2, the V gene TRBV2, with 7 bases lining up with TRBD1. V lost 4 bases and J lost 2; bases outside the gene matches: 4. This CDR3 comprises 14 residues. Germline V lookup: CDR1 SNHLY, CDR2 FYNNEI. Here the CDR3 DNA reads TGTGCCAGCAGTGTGCGGGACAGCAACTATGGCTACACCTTC. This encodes CASSVRDSNYGYTF.

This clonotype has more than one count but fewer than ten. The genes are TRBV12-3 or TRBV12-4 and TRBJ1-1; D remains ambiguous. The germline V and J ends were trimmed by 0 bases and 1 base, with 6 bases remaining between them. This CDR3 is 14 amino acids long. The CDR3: CASSLALGNTEAFF. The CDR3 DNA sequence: TGTGCCAGCAGTTTAGCGTTAGGGAACACTGAAGCTTTCTTT.

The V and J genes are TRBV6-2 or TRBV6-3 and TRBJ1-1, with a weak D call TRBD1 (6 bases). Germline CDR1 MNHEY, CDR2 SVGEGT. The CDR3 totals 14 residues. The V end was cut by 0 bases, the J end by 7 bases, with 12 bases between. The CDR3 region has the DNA TGTGCCAGCAGTTACTCGAGGACAGAGGGTGAAGCTTTCTTT. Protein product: CASSYSRTEGEAFF.